The 27 T cell receptor beta chains below come from one sample, sequenced in a study of vaccination effects on CD4 cells after COVID-19. Libraries were prepared by immunoSEQ multiplex PCR; TCRdb keeps only in-frame clonotypes and omits some of them. The table records some 25,000 clones, around 67% of them present only once. Antigen-specific CD4+ T cells were expanded with viral peptide pools in the ViraFEST assay before sequencing. Cultured cells yielded isolated CD4+ T cells after less than 11 days. Two doses of BNT162b2 or mRNA-1273 vaccine were administered to participants. These receptors lack a known antigen. Sequenced here: CD4+ T cells from PBMCs cultured with SARS-CoV-2 spike peptides, sampled after COVID-19 vaccination. These receptors came from a human donor who received a COVID-19 vaccine.

J is TRBJ1-4 and V is TRBV5-1; 8 nucleotides line up with TRBD1. With 4 bases clipped from V and 4 bases from J, the junction kept 6 bases outside the gene matches. The CDR3 spans 15 residues. Per germline, CDR1 SGHRS and CDR2 YFSETQ. CDR3 sequence reads: CASSPGQAGNEKLFF. CDR3 bases: TGCGCCAGCAGCCCGGGACAGGCCGGTAATGAAAAACTGTTTTTT.

The CDR3 here is CASSYPLAGQYEQYF. The DNA for the CDR3 is TGTGCCAGCAGTTATCCTCTAGCGGGACAGTACGAGCAGTACTTC. The J gene is TRBJ2-7, the V gene TRBV6-5, with 9 bases matching TRBD2. The ends lost 3 bases at V and 4 bases at J; junction bases unmatched: 7. The V gene's germline CDR1 is MNHEY and CDR2 SVGAGI. The CDR3 has 15 residues.

V usage is TRBV2 and J usage is TRBJ2-7; D possibly corresponds to TRBD1 (6 bases). The CDR3 totals 14 residues. V was pared by 6 bases and J by 4 bases, with 16 bases between. CDR1 is SNHLY, CDR2 FYNNEI, per germline. CDR3 nucleotides: TGTGCCAGCAGCGACCGGGACAATGAATACGAGCAGTACTTC. This translates into CASSDRDNEYEQYF.

The V and J genes are TRBV2 and TRBJ1-1; D uncertain. Trimming stripped 11 bases from V and 6 bases from J, with 25 bases between. The length of the CDR3 is 15 residues. Germline V lookup: CDR1 SNHLY, CDR2 FYNNEI. CDR3: CAGVPGLPRVAEAFF. The CDR3 DNA is TGTGCCGGGGTTCCCGGACTCCCCCGCGTCGCTGAAGCTTTCTTT.

The rearrangement uses TRBV14 and TRBJ2-3, with D unclear. V was trimmed by 1 base and J by 1 base, leaving 6 bases between them. Germline lookup yields CDR1 SGHDN and CDR2 FVKESK. The CDR3 runs to 14 residues. The CDR3 nucleotides read TGTGCCAGCAGCCAAGGGTTGGGCACAGATACGCAGTATTTT. It translates to CASSQGLGTDTQYF. The whole variable domain, remainder taken from reference TRBV14 and TRBJ2-3, is EAGVTQFPSHSVIEKGQTVTLRCDPISGHDNLYWYRRVMGKEIKFLLHFVKESKQDESGMPNNRFLAERTGGTYSTLKVQPAELEDSGVYFCASSQGLGTDTQYFGPGTRLTVL.

The chain combines TRBV5-8 with TRBJ1-1; 9 bases align to TRBD1. Germline V CDR1 and CDR2: SGHTS, YDEGEE. This CDR3 is built from 12 residues. V lost 7 bases, J lost 5 bases, and 3 bases stayed unmatched. CDR3 in DNA: TGTGCCAGCTGGGACAGGGCGACTGAAGCTTTCTTT. Translated: CASWDRATEAFF.

In this sample, this clone turned up once. This sequence joins TRBV5-1 and TRBJ2-7; 13 bases map to TRBD2. The CDR3 has 16 residues. Germline loops: CDR1 SGHRS, CDR2 YFSETQ. Germline trimming cut 3 bases from V and 2 bases from J; bases unmatched to any gene: 5. The CDR3 reads CASSWTGTSGTYEQYF. Written as DNA, the CDR3 is TGCGCCAGCAGCTGGACCGGGACTAGCGGGACCTACGAGCAGTACTTC.

This chain links TRBV4-2 with TRBJ1-2; TRBD1 aligns across 7 bases. V shed 0 bases, J shed 7 bases, and the junction held 8 bases outside the gene matches. Looked up from germline, CDR1 is LGHNA and CDR2 is YNFKEQ. This CDR3 has 15 amino acids. Here the CDR3 DNA reads TGTGCCAGCAGCCAAGATCTGACAGGGTGGGCTGGCTACACCTTC. Translating it yields CASSQDLTGWAGYTF.

The chain links TRBV19 to TRBJ2-3; D is unresolved. Germline CDR1 is LNHDA and CDR2 is SQIVND (reference sequence). With 3 bases removed from V and 9 bases from J, the gap between germline ends came to 19 bases. This CDR3 region has 15 residues. CDR3 loop: CASSIQEQAPHTQYF. The CDR3 DNA is TGTGCCAGTAGTATTCAGGAGCAGGCTCCGCACACGCAGTATTTT.

This sequence joins TRBV3-1 (or the pseudogene TRBV3-2) and TRBJ1-5; D is ambiguous. CDR1 and CDR2 from the germline V gene are LGHDT and YNNKEL (reference sequence). There are 16 residues in the CDR3. V lost 1 base and J 1 base, leaving 11 bases between the germline ends. As DNA, the CDR3 is TGTGCCAGCAGCCAAGGCCCGGTTCAGAGCAATCAGCCCCAGCATTTT. This encodes CASSQGPVQSNQPQHF.

The V gene is TRBV7-9, the J gene TRBJ2-1; D remains ambiguous. Germline-derived CDR1 and CDR2 are SEHNR and FQNEAQ (reference sequence). Trimming shortened V by 2 bases and J by 8 bases, and 4 bases separated the two germline ends. This CDR3 contains 11 residues. This CDR3 is CASSLFYEQFF. In DNA form, the CDR3 reads TGTGCCAGCAGCTTATTCTATGAGCAGTTCTTC.

The CDR3 is CAWSVPDTQYF. The CDR3 bases are TGTGCCTGGAGTGTACCAGATACGCAGTATTTT. The chain links TRBV30 to TRBJ2-3; D remains unclear. Trimming took 0 bases from V and 4 from J, leaving 2 bases between them. The CDR3 totals 11 residues. Germline-derived CDR1 and CDR2 are GTSNPN and SVGIG (reference sequence).

The chain is built from TRBV7-6 and TRBJ2-1; 11 bases match TRBD2. The CDR3 runs to 17 residues. Germline V gives CDR1 SGHVS, CDR2 FNYEAQ. V lost 5 bases, J lost 6 bases, and 12 bases stayed unmatched. This CDR3 reads CASSPYETSGSRNEQFF. In DNA form, the CDR3 reads TGTGCCAGCAGCCCATACGAAACTAGCGGGAGTCGCAATGAGCAGTTCTTC. Filled out from reference TRBV7-6 and TRBJ2-1, the complete variable domain reads GAGVSQSPRYKVTKRGQDVALRCDPISGHVSLYWYRQALGQGPEFLTYFNYEAQQDKSGLPNDRFSAERPEGSISTLTIQRTEQRDSAMYRCASSPYETSGSRNEQFFGPGTRLTVL.

The chain links TRBV6-5 to TRBJ1-4; 8 positions match TRBD1. CDR1 is MNHEY, CDR2 SVGAGI, per germline. The CDR3 covers 14 residues. The V gene end was trimmed by 6 bases and the J gene end by 6 bases; junction bases not matched to a gene: 6. CDR3 DNA: TGTGCCAGCAGCAGGACAGGGTCGGATGAAAAACTGTTTTTT. Protein: CASSRTGSDEKLFF.

This clone was recorded a few times. The V and J genes are TRBV7-9 and TRBJ2-1; TRBD1 or TRBD2 may be the D gene (5 bases each). Per germline, CDR1 SEHNR and CDR2 FQNEAQ (reference sequence). The CDR3 length is 14 residues. V was clipped by 5 bases and J by 3 bases, with 11 bases between them. CDR3 DNA: TGTGCCAGCAGCACCGTGAGGGGCTACAATGAGCAGTTCTTC. Translation gives CASSTVRGYNEQFF. Filled out from reference TRBV7-9 and TRBJ2-1, the complete variable domain reads DTGVSQNPRHKITKRGQNVTFRCDPISEHNRLYWYRQTLGQGPEFLTYFQNEAQLEKSRLLSDRFSAERPKGSFSTLEIQRTEQGDSAMYLCASSTVRGYNEQFFGPGTRLTVL.

V usage is TRBV27 and J usage is TRBJ1-6; no firm D call. CDR3 length: 12 amino acids. V was cut by 6 bases and J by 2 bases, with 2 bases left in between. Looked up from germline, CDR1 is MNHEY and CDR2 is SMNVEV (reference sequence). The CDR3: CASSAYNSPLHF. In DNA form, the CDR3 reads TGTGCCAGCAGCGCCTATAATTCACCCCTCCACTTT.

The chain employs TRBV5-1 and TRBJ2-7; D call uncertain. This CDR3 spans 15 amino acids. CDR1 and CDR2 (germline): SGHRS, YFSETQ. Trimming removed 0 bases at V and 2 bases at J, with 12 bases between. In nucleotides, the CDR3 is TGCGCCAGCAGCTTGGAGGGTAGCCGGACCTACGAGCAGTACTTC. Protein product: CASSLEGSRTYEQYF.

This clone has just a few counts. The genes are TRBV5-1 and TRBJ1-1; 8 nucleotides match TRBD1. Germline values: CDR1 SGHRS, CDR2 YFSETQ. The CDR3 covers 14 residues. With V trimmed by 7 bases and J by 1 base, 6 bases remained unmatched. The CDR3 DNA reads as TGCGCCAGCTCCTCACAGGGGGGGAACACTGAAGCTTTCTTT. Protein product: CASSSQGGNTEAFF.

The chain has TRBV10-3 and TRBJ2-2, with TRBD1 matching 12 bases. This CDR3 contains 15 residues. Germline lookup yields CDR1 ENHRY and CDR2 SYGVKD. V shed 8 bases, J shed 7 bases, and the junction held 8 bases outside the gene matches. The chain's CDR3 is CAISGDRGLGGELFF. In DNA, the CDR3 is TGTGCCATCTCGGGGGACAGGGGGCTTGGCGGGGAGCTGTTTTTT.

The genes are TRBV27 and TRBJ1-4, with 9 bases that match TRBD1. The CDR3 consists of 16 residues. Germline lookup yields CDR1 MNHEY and CDR2 SMNVEV (reference sequence). V was clipped by 4 bases and J by 1 base; unmatched bases: 4. The chain's CDR3 is CASSSQGARTNEKLFF. The CDR3 DNA follows: TGTGCCAGCAGTTCACAGGGGGCGCGAACTAATGAAAAACTGTTTTTT.

The chain has TRBV6-2 or TRBV6-3 and TRBJ2-2; a weak D match, TRBD1 (6 bases). The CDR3 spans 17 residues. The germline V gene has CDR1 MNHEY and CDR2 SVGEGT. Trimming left V 5 bases short and J 4 bases short, with 20 bases between. The CDR3 loop is CASSRGRGVSGTGELFF. The CDR3 coding sequence is TGTGCCAGCAGTAGGGGCAGGGGCGTCTCGGGCACCGGGGAGCTGTTTTTT.

V and J are TRBV2 and TRBJ1-1; no clear D. Germline-derived CDR1 and CDR2 are SNHLY and FYNNEI. This CDR3 is 15 amino acids long. Between the trimmed V and J ends, which lost 6 bases and 0 bases, there was a span of 14 bases. CDR3 in amino acids: CASSVELGLNTEAFF. As DNA, the CDR3 is TGTGCCAGCAGCGTAGAATTGGGTCTGAACACTGAAGCTTTCTTT.

J is TRBJ1-4 and V is TRBV3-1 (or the pseudogene TRBV3-2); the match to TRBD1 covers 7 bases. The germline CDR1 and CDR2 sequences are LGHDT and YNNKEL (reference sequence). J was trimmed by 7 bases and V by 5 bases; bases with no gene match: 10. The CDR3 consists of 15 residues. CDR3 nucleotide sequence: TGTGCCAGCAGCAACTTACAGGGGTTCAGTGAAAAACTGTTTTTT. Residues: CASSNLQGFSEKLFF.

The genes are TRBV10-3 and TRBJ2-1, with 8 positions matching TRBD2. Germline lookup yields CDR1 ENHRY and CDR2 SYGVKD. V shed 10 bases, J shed 8 bases, and the junction held 10 bases outside the gene matches. The CDR3 totals 13 residues. CDR3 residues: CATLGTSSHEQFF. The CDR3, as DNA: TGTGCCACCCTCGGGACTAGTTCTCATGAGCAGTTCTTC.

The chain employs TRBV30 and TRBJ2-7; D remains ambiguous. Trimming took 4 bases from V and 0 from J, leaving 4 bases between them. CDR3 size: 11 residues. In germline, CDR1 is GTSNPN, CDR2 SVGIG (reference sequence). CDR3 amino acids: CAWTRSYEQYF. The CDR3 DNA follows: TGTGCCTGGACTCGCTCCTACGAGCAGTACTTC.

V usage is TRBV5-1 and J usage is TRBJ2-7; D is perhaps TRBD1 (5 bases). Germline CDR1 is SGHRS and CDR2 is YFSETQ. Trimming stripped 1 base from V and 0 bases from J, with 17 bases between. This CDR3 has 17 amino acids. For the CDR3, the DNA is TGCGCCAGCAGCTTGAAAGACAGTCCGCTATCCTCCTACGAGCAGTACTTC. This encodes CASSLKDSPLSSYEQYF.

A single count supports this clone. The chain couples TRBV30 to TRBJ2-1; D may be TRBD1 or TRBD2 (5 bases each). The CDR3 is made up of 15 amino acids. V lost 2 bases and J 5 bases, leaving 16 bases between the germline ends. Germline CDR1 reads GTSNPN; CDR2 reads SVGIG (reference sequence). CDR3 sequence reads: CAWSPGALYHNEQFF. For the CDR3, the DNA is TGTGCCTGGAGTCCCGGGGCCCTCTACCACAATGAGCAGTTCTTC.